The rows below give T cell receptor beta chains drawn from one sample of a study of cytotoxic CD8 clonotypes in ibrutinib-treated CLL. Clones were read by immunoSEQ multiplex PCR, and TCRdb kept only the in-frame ones, dropping some. The sample includes some 350,000 clones, 67% of them seen just once. The sequencing used PBMCs, collected after 36 months of ibrutinib treatment. The receptors were sampled from a human donor with chronic lymphocytic leukemia. Both conserved end residues are part of each CDR3. D genes are given only for firm matches. Only part of the rows carry a size: once, few, many, or a class if the clone is expanded.

clone size | J gene | V gene | D gene | CDR3 DNA | CDR3 protein
. | TRBJ2-7 | TRBV4-1 | TRBD2 | TGCGCCAGCAGTCCAGCGGGGGAATACTACGAGCAGTACTTC | CASSPAGEYYEQYF
. | TRBJ2-3 | TRBV20-1 | . | TGCAGTGCTAGAGTAGGAGATACGCAGTATTTT | CSARVGDTQYF
. | TRBJ2-7 | TRBV6-5 | . | TGTGCCAGCAGTTACAGGCACCAGGGCTACGAGCAGTACTTC | CASSYRHQGYEQYF
. | TRBJ2-3 | TRBV11-3 | . | TGTGCCAGCAGCTTAGATCTCACAGATACGCAGTATTTT | CASSLDLTDTQYF
. | TRBJ2-7 | TRBV9 | . | TGTGCCAGCAGCGTAGGAGGGCTGGGGTACGAGCAGTACTTC | CASSVGGLGYEQYF
few | TRBJ2-3 | TRBV2 | TRBD1 | TGTGCCAGCAGGGATAACAGGGGTTACCCAGATACGCAGTATTTT | CASRDNRGYPDTQYF
few | TRBJ2-2 | TRBV5-1 | . | TGCGCCAGCTCCGGTCCGGGACTCAACACCGGGGAGCTGTTTTTT | CASSGPGLNTGELFF
. | TRBJ2-1 | TRBV5-1 | TRBD2 | TGCGCCCGCAGCTTGGGGGCGGCGGGGGGGCGATTGACACCCGTGGGGCAGTTCTTC | CARSLGAAGGRLTPVGQFF
. | TRBJ1-2 | TRBV6-6 | . | TGTGCCAGCGGGGACCCGTTCTATGGCTACACCTTC | CASGDPFYGYTF
. | TRBJ2-2 | TRBV21-1 | . | TGTGCCAGCAGCACCTCAAGACAGGGGGCAGCCGGGGAGCTGTTTTTT | CASSTSRQGAAGELFF
few | TRBJ1-1 | TRBV25-1 | . | TGTGCCAGTCCGTGGGCGGGGTGGACTGAAGCTTTCTTT | CASPWAGWTEAFF
few | TRBJ2-1 | TRBV7-8 | TRBD1 | TGTGCCAGCGGCTTAAGACAGGGCAACAATGAGCAGTTCTTC | CASGLRQGNNEQFF
. | TRBJ2-1 | TRBV15 | TRBD2 | TGTGCCACCAGCTGGGAGAGCGGGGACAATGAGCAGTTCTTC | CATSWESGDNEQFF
. | TRBJ2-5 | TRBV21-1 | . | TGTGCCAGCAGCAAAAATAACCAGTACTTC | CASSKNNQYF
few | TRBJ2-5 | TRBV28 | TRBD1 | TGTGCCAGCGCGACAGGGTCGGAGACCCAGTACTTC | CASATGSETQYF
. | TRBJ2-7 | TRBV14 | . | TGTGCCAGCAGCCAGGGAGTTCCGCAGTACTTC | CASSQGVPQYF
. | TRBJ1-4 | TRBV27 | . | TGTGCCAGCAGTAACGACAGGACCCATCCAACTAATGAAAAACTGTTTTTT | CASSNDRTHPTNEKLFF
once | TRBJ2-7 | TRBV10-3 | . | TGTGCCATCAGTGGTTTTTTTAGGTACGAGCAGTACTTC | CAISGFFRYEQYF
. | TRBJ2-7 | TRBV7-2 | . | TGTGCCAGCAGCGGCCGGTGGCAGACTTACGAGCAGTACTTC | CASSGRWQTYEQYF
. | TRBJ1-5 | TRBV4-1 | TRBD1 | TGCGCCAGCAGCCAAGGACAGGGGGAAGGTCAGCCCCAGCATTTT | CASSQGQGEGQPQHF
. | TRBJ2-7 | TRBV4-2 | TRBD2 | TGTGCCAGCAGCCAAGATGGTTTCGGCCGCGGGGGTGAGCAGTACTTC | CASSQDGFGRGGEQYF
. | TRBJ2-2 | TRBV27 | . | TGTGCCAGCAGTTTATCGCCACTGAAATGGGGCGGGGAGCTGTTTTTT | CASSLSPLKWGGELFF
. | TRBJ1-4 | TRBV2 | . | TGTGCCAGCAGGAGGTTCCCATACGAAAAAACAACTAATGAAAAACTGTTTTTT | CASRRFPYEKTTNEKLFF
. | TRBJ2-6 | TRBV6-5 | . | TGTGCCAGCAGTTACTCCGAGGCTGCTGGGGCCAACGTCCTGACTTTC | CASSYSEAAGANVLTF
. | TRBJ2-5 | TRBV5-1 | . | TGCGCCAGCAGCCCCCGAGGAGGGGCGCAGACCCAGTACTTC | CASSPRGGAQTQYF
. | TRBJ2-2 | TRBV6-5 | . | TGTGCCAGCAGTTACCGGGGCACCGGGGAGCTGTTTTTT | CASSYRGTGELFF
. | TRBJ2-2 | TRBV4-1 | TRBD2 | TGCGCCAGCAGCCACGGACTAGCGGGGGGGACCCCGAACACCGGGGAGCTGTTTTTT | CASSHGLAGGTPNTGELFF
. | TRBJ1-1 | TRBV11-3 | . | TGTGCCAGCAGCTTAGGGGGAAAAAACACTGAAGCTTTCTTT | CASSLGGKNTEAFF
. | TRBJ2-1 | TRBV7-3 | . | TGTGCCAGCAGCTTAATTGGTGGCGAGAGCTCCTACAATGAGCAGTTCTTC | CASSLIGGESSYNEQFF
. | TRBJ2-7 | TRBV20-1 | . | TGCAGTGCCCTTTCTGGATACGAGCAGTACTTC | CSALSGYEQYF
. | TRBJ2-5 | TRBV29-1 | . | TGCAGCGTTGAAGATGGGGACGGGCAGGGCCTACAAGAGACCCAGTACTTC | CSVEDGDGQGLQETQYF
. | TRBJ2-1 | TRBV28 | . | TGTGCCAGCAGTAGTGACCGAGGAGGGATAGACAATGAGCAGTTCTTC | CASSSDRGGIDNEQFF
. | TRBJ2-7 | TRBV9 | TRBD1 | TGTGCCAGCAGCGTGACAGGGAGCTCCTACGAGCAGTACTTC | CASSVTGSSYEQYF
few | TRBJ1-5 | TRBV7-3 | . | TGTGCCAGCAGAACGCCCACAGGGTTAGTATGGCAGCCCCAGCATTTT | CASRTPTGLVWQPQHF
. | TRBJ1-4 | TRBV7-2 | . | TGTGCCAGCAGCCCCAAAACGGCAATCGAAAAACTGTTTTTT | CASSPKTAIEKLFF
. | TRBJ2-3 | TRBV7-2 | . | TGTGCCAGCAGCTTAGGGGGGGTGAAAGATACGCAGTATTTT | CASSLGGVKDTQYF
. | TRBJ1-2 | TRBV6-6 | . | TGTGCCAGCAGTTCCCACTATGGCTACACCTTC | CASSSHYGYTF
. | TRBJ1-1 | TRBV10-3 | . | TGTGCCATCAGTACATTTGGCGTGGACACTGAAGCTTTCTTT | CAISTFGVDTEAFF
. | TRBJ2-7 | TRBV9 | . | TGTGCCAGCAGCGTAGCGGGAGCTTCCAACGAGCAGTACTTC | CASSVAGASNEQYF
. | TRBJ2-1 | TRBV27 | TRBD2 | TGTGCCAGCAGTTTATGGGCTAGCGGGAGGGCCCGGTACAATGAGCAGTTCTTC | CASSLWASGRARYNEQFF
. | TRBJ1-1 | TRBV28 | . | TGTGCCAGCAGTCCAAGAGGACGGGGGAACACTGAAGCTTTCTTT | CASSPRGRGNTEAFF
. | TRBJ1-2 | TRBV10-3 | . | TGTGCCATCAGACCCAGGGAAGACGGCTACACCTTC | CAIRPREDGYTF
. | TRBJ2-1 | TRBV5-4 | . | TGTGCCAGTCACACCCAGGGCGCCTTTTACAATGAGCAGTTCTTC | CASHTQGAFYNEQFF
. | TRBJ1-5 | TRBV7-2 | TRBD1 | TGTGCCAGCAGCTTGGGGCTCGGACAGGGGTCGCAACCCCAGCATTTT | CASSLGLGQGSQPQHF
. | TRBJ2-7 | TRBV6-1 | TRBD2 | TGTGCCAGCAGTGCGGGACTAGCGGGAGTCTACGAGCAGTACTTC | CASSAGLAGVYEQYF
once | TRBJ2-7 | TRBV11-2 | . | TGTGCCAGCAGCTCCCTCTCCGGAGGGGCCTACGAGCAGTACTTC | CASSSLSGGAYEQYF
. | TRBJ1-2 | TRBV18 | . | TGTGCCAGCTCACCGGGGCCATATGGCTACACCTTC | CASSPGPYGYTF
. | TRBJ2-1 | TRBV7-3 | . | TGTGCCAGCAGCCCCATAGGGGGGGCATCCAATGAGCAGTTCTTC | CASSPIGGASNEQFF
. | TRBJ1-6 | TRBV19 | . | TGTGCCAGTAGTCGGGACACTCTTTCACCCCTCCACTTT | CASSRDTLSPLHF
. | TRBJ2-2 | TRBV9 | TRBD1 | TGTGCCAGCAGAGATCCGGGACAGACTCAATCAGGGGAGCTGTTTTTT | CASRDPGQTQSGELFF
. | TRBJ1-1 | TRBV9 | . | TGTGCCAGCAGTCAGACCGCAGCCCACCGCCGGGACACTGAAGCTTTCTTT | CASSQTAAHRRDTEAFF
. | TRBJ1-1 | TRBV11-2 | TRBD1 | TGTGCCAGCAGCCAAAACAGGGGGCCTGAAGCTTTCTTT | CASSQNRGPEAFF
. | TRBJ1-5 | TRBV6-5 | TRBD1 | TGTGCCAGCAGGGGACAGGGTAATCAGCCCCAGCATTTT | CASRGQGNQPQHF
. | TRBJ1-2 | TRBV5-4 | . | TGTGCCAGCGCCCCCGGGCCAGCCACTAACTATGGCTACACCTTC | CASAPGPATNYGYTF
. | TRBJ2-5 | TRBV7-2 | . | TGTGCCAGCAGCCAACAGGGTAATAGAGAAGAGACCCAGTACTTC | CASSQQGNREETQYF
. | TRBJ1-2 | TRBV2 | TRBD1 | TGTGCCAGCAGTGTCACCGGGACAGGCTATGGCTACACCTTC | CASSVTGTGYGYTF